A single sample is the source of the 16 T cell receptor beta chains below, sequenced in a study of T cell changes during pregnancy in multiple sclerosis. Data came from immunoSEQ multiplex PCR; TCRdb stores just in-frame clones and leaves some out. The data contain 60,000 or so clones, nearly 95% of them singletons. Sequences were derived from peripheral blood, sampled in the first trimester of pregnancy. These receptor sequences come from a female donor with multiple sclerosis, enrolled in a pregnancy study.

The DNA for the CDR3 is TGTGCCATCAGTGTCAACAGGGCCCCCTACGAGCAGTACTTC. Amino acids: CAISVNRAPYEQYF. The chain couples TRBV10-3 to TRBJ2-7; perhaps TRBD1 as D (6 bases). In germline, CDR1 is ENHRY, CDR2 SYGVKD. The CDR3 sequence is 14 residues long. Trimming shortened V by 4 bases and J by 2 bases, and 12 bases separated the two germline ends.

This chain connects TRBV27 to TRBJ1-5, with TRBD1 matching 9 bases. With 6 bases clipped from V and 3 bases from J, the junction kept 3 bases outside the gene matches. Germline CDR1 is MNHEY and CDR2 is SMNVEV (reference sequence). This CDR3 is built from 14 residues. CDR3 protein: CASSRDRDNQPQHF. The DNA for the CDR3 is TGTGCCAGCAGCCGGGACAGGGACAATCAGCCCCAGCATTTT.

This chain joins TRBV5-4 and TRBJ1-3, with a tentative D call TRBD1 (5 bases). Trimming removed 2 bases at V and 0 bases at J, with 12 bases between. The CDR3 is made up of 16 amino acids. Per the germline V gene, CDR1 is SGHNT and CDR2 is YYREEE (reference sequence). CDR3 coding DNA: TGTGCCAGCAGCTTAGACAACAGGATCTCTGGAAACACCATATATTTT. Translating gives CASSLDNRISGNTIYF.

The chain couples TRBV5-1 to TRBJ2-5; TRBD1 matches at 9 bases. The CDR3 extends over 15 amino acids. The germline CDR1 and CDR2 sequences are SGHRS and YFSETQ. The V and J ends lost 4 bases and 1 base, in that order; junction bases with no gene match: 5. CDR3 loop: CASSPTGGPQETQYF. In DNA, the CDR3 is TGCGCCAGCAGCCCCACAGGGGGCCCCCAAGAGACCCAGTACTTC.

V is TRBV2 and J is TRBJ1-5; unclear D gene. The CDR3 is 15 residues long. The germline V gene encodes CDR1 SNHLY and CDR2 FYNNEI. Between the trimmed V and J ends, which lost 4 bases and 2 bases, there was a span of 12 bases. CDR3 protein: CASSGNRGGNQPQHF. In DNA, the CDR3 is TGTGCCAGCAGTGGAAACCGGGGAGGCAATCAGCCCCAGCATTTT.

This sequence joins TRBV7-6 and TRBJ1-1; D possibly corresponds to TRBD1 (6 bases). V was pared by 5 bases and J by 0 bases, with 13 bases between. CDR1 and CDR2 from the germline V gene are SGHVS and FNYEAQ. The CDR3 runs to 15 residues. The CDR3 loop is CASSRRDTMNTEAFF. As DNA, the CDR3 is TGTGCCAGCAGCCGCCGGGACACCATGAACACTGAAGCTTTCTTT.

Concerning this clone: A much bigger clone sits one base away, suggesting this may be a read error. Other nucleotide sequences in the sample specify the same CDR3. The V gene is TRBV4-2, the J gene TRBJ2-1; TRBD2 matches 7 bases. Germline lookup yields CDR1 LGHNA and CDR2 YNFKEQ. This CDR3 region has 15 residues. Here the CDR3 DNA reads TGTGCCAGCAGCCCCCGACTAGCAGTCGAGAATGAACAGTTCTTC. Translating gives CASSPRLAVENEQFF.

V gene TRBV16 combines with J gene TRBJ1-1, with D tentatively TRBD1 (5 bases). The CDR3 consists of 15 residues. Germline lookup yields CDR1 KGHSY and CDR2 FQNENV. The V end was cut by 5 bases, the J end by 0 bases, with 13 bases between. Here the CDR3 reads CASSETGGVNTEAFF. In DNA, the CDR3 is TGTGCCAGCAGCGAAACGGGAGGGGTGAACACTGAAGCTTTCTTT.

The chain is built from TRBV25-1 and TRBJ1-2; perhaps TRBD1 as D (5 bases). Germline V CDR1 and CDR2: MGHDK, SYGVNS. Trimming pared 4 bases from V and 6 bases from J, leaving 12 bases between. The CDR3 is 13 residues long. The CDR3 sequence: CASSGPAGHGYTF. CDR3 DNA: TGTGCCAGCAGTGGGCCGGCAGGGCATGGCTACACCTTC.

The chain recombines TRBV7-2 with TRBJ1-5, with 10 bases aligning to TRBD1. V lost 3 bases to trimming and J lost 6 bases; unmatched junction nucleotides: 5. Germline V gene data show CDR1 as SGHTA and CDR2 as FQGNSA. The CDR3 is 15 residues long. The CDR3 DNA sequence: TGTGCCAGCAGCTTCGGTGGGACAGGGGCTCAGCCCCAGCATTTT. Residues: CASSFGGTGAQPQHF. The full variable domain, in which reference TRBV7-2 and TRBJ1-5 provide the parts outside the CDR3, is GAGVSQSPSNKVTEKGKDVELRCDPISGHTALYWYRQSLGQGLEFLIYFQGNSAPDKSGLPSDRFSAERTGGSVSTLTIQRTQQEDSAVYLCASSFGGTGAQPQHFGDGTRLSIL.

The V and J genes are TRBV25-1 and TRBJ1-6; 7 bases map to TRBD1. CDR3 size: 15 residues. The J segment lost 6 bases and the V segment lost 3 bases, leaving 5 bases of the junction unmatched. Germline CDR1 and CDR2: MGHDK and SYGVNS. DNA for the CDR3: TGTGCCAGCAGTGACACGGGACAGATTAATTCACCCCTCCACTTT. This gives the protein CASSDTGQINSPLHF.

The V gene is TRBV7-9, the J gene TRBJ2-1, with 7 bases lining up with TRBD1. V lost 4 bases and J lost 4; bases outside the gene matches: 4. The CDR3 covers 14 residues. The V gene's germline CDR1 is SEHNR and CDR2 FQNEAQ (reference sequence). CDR3 nucleotides: TGTGCCAGCAGCTCCCGGACAGGATACAATGAGCAGTTCTTC. The encoded protein is CASSSRTGYNEQFF.

The V call is TRBV6-1, the J call TRBJ1-1, with D maybe TRBD1 (6 bases). Germline loops: CDR1 MNHNS, CDR2 SASEGT. V dropped 3 bases and J dropped 0 bases, with 8 bases sitting between them. This CDR3 comprises 14 residues. CDR3 sequence (DNA): TGTGCCAGCAGTGAGGACAGTCTGAACACTGAAGCTTTCTTT. Translating it yields CASSEDSLNTEAFF.

The rearrangement uses TRBV7-9 and TRBJ1-6; possibly TRBD1 for D (5 bases). The CDR3 is made up of 14 amino acids. V was pared by 5 bases and J by 9 bases, with 14 bases between. Per the germline V gene, CDR1 is SEHNR and CDR2 is FQNEAQ (reference sequence). The CDR3 sequence: CASSLIRGSSPLHF. The CDR3 bases are TGTGCCAGCAGCCTTATTAGGGGCAGTTCACCCCTCCACTTT.

The CDR3 nucleotides read TGTGCCAGCAGTTTACTTCGGGACAGGCTCACCAACTATGGCTACACCTTC. Translated: CASSLLRDRLTNYGYTF. V is TRBV27 and J is TRBJ1-2; TRBD1 agrees at 8 bases. Germline V gives CDR1 MNHEY, CDR2 SMNVEV (reference sequence). V was clipped by 2 bases and J by 2 bases; unmatched bases: 10. The CDR3 loop spans 17 amino acids.

This chain connects TRBV7-3 to TRBJ2-3; D remains unclear. Between the trimmed V and J ends, which lost 1 base and 4 bases, there was a span of 6 bases. CDR1 SGHTA and CDR2 FQGTGA come from the germline V gene. This CDR3 is 13 amino acids long. The DNA for the CDR3 is TGTGCCAGCAGCTTAAGGCAGGCAGATACGCAGTATTTT. Its translation: CASSLRQADTQYF.